A selection of T cell receptor beta chains follows, all from one sample in a study of blood T cell repertoires in COVID-19. Data came from immunoSEQ multiplex PCR; TCRdb stores just in-frame clones and leaves some out. There are roughly 230,000 clones in the sample; roughly 84% occur only once, and 7.2% lies in the top ten. Specimen: PBMCs or T cells enriched from blood (not recorded which). The source of these receptors is a man aged 25 to 45 in a cohort exposed to, infected with or recovered from COVID-19 (not recorded which). CDR3s include the opening cysteine and the closing phenylalanine or tryptophan. D genes are given only for firm matches. A row's size may be missing; if present it is once, few, many or a size class.

v_gene,d_gene,j_gene,abundance,CDR3nt,CDR3aa
TRBV7-9,.,TRBJ2-3,.,TGTGCCAGCAGCCTCGGGACTGTGACCACGCAGTATTTT,CASSLGTVTTQYF
TRBV7-9,TRBD1,TRBJ2-1,.,TGTGCCAGCAGCTCCCTGGACAGGGGGGTCAATGAGCAGTTCTTC,CASSSLDRGVNEQFF
TRBV15,TRBD1,TRBJ1-6,.,TGTGCCACCAGCAGCCCTAACCAAATCGGACAGGGAGGAGCACCCCTCCACTTT,CATSSPNQIGQGGAPLHF
TRBV19,TRBD1,TRBJ2-1,.,TGTGCCAGTAGTTTCGGGACAGGGACATACAATGAGCAGTTCTTC,CASSFGTGTYNEQFF
TRBV7-8,TRBD1,TRBJ1-5,.,TGTGCCAGCAGCACATTCGGAGGGGGCGGGCAGCCCCAGCATTTT,CASSTFGGGGQPQHF
TRBV5-1,.,TRBJ2-2,.,TGCGCCAGCAGCTTGGCCGTCATCTCGGGGAGGACCGGGGAGCTGTTTTTT,CASSLAVISGRTGELFF
TRBV24-1,.,TRBJ2-7,once,TGTGCCACCAGTGATCGGGCAGGGGGGTTCGGCGAGCAGTACTTC,CATSDRAGGFGEQYF
TRBV3-1/TRBV3-2,TRBD2,TRBJ2-5,.,TGTGCCAGCGGACAACTAGCGGGACCGGTAGAGACCCAGTACTTC,CASGQLAGPVETQYF
TRBV11-3,.,TRBJ2-7,.,TGTGCCAGCAGCTTAATGCAGGGGAGCTCCTACGAGCAGTACTTC,CASSLMQGSSYEQYF
TRBV28,.,TRBJ2-7,.,TGTGCCAGCAGTCTCACAGGGCTCACCCTGTACGAGCAGTACTTC,CASSLTGLTLYEQYF
TRBV27,.,TRBJ1-5,.,TGTGCCAGCAGTCCACTGTCCGGGGGACCCTATCAGCCCCAGCATTTT,CASSPLSGGPYQPQHF
TRBV6-5,.,TRBJ1-1,.,TGTGCCAGCAGTTACTCGAATAGGGGGAAAGCTTTCTTT,CASSYSNRGKAFF
TRBV7-9,TRBD1,TRBJ2-7,once,TGTGCCAGCCTAGGGGGGACAGGGCCCTACGAGCAGTACTTC,CASLGGTGPYEQYF
TRBV19,TRBD1,TRBJ2-2,.,TGTGCCAGTAGTTGGTCAGACAGGGGCGGCGGGGAGCTGTTTTTT,CASSWSDRGGGELFF
TRBV28,.,TRBJ2-7,.,TGTGCCAGCAGTCCCCGGGACAAGACCTACGAGCAGTACTTC,CASSPRDKTYEQYF
TRBV10-3,.,TRBJ2-3,.,TGTGCCATCAGCTACTCCGACAAGCCTAGCACAGATACGCAGTATTTT,CAISYSDKPSTDTQYF
TRBV7-9,TRBD1,TRBJ2-2,.,TGTGCCAGCAGCTTAAGACAGGGAATCAACACCGGGGAGCTGTTTTTT,CASSLRQGINTGELFF
TRBV6-5,.,TRBJ2-2,.,TGTGCCAGCAGTTACCAGGACACCGGGGAGCTGTTTTTT,CASSYQDTGELFF
TRBV10-1,.,TRBJ2-1,few,TGCGCCAGCAGTCCGGAGGGAATTCCCTCCTACAATGAGCAGTTCTTC,CASSPEGIPSYNEQFF
TRBV15,.,TRBJ2-1,.,TGTGCCACCAGCAACGAACTAGGACGCTACAATGAGCAGTTCTTC,CATSNELGRYNEQFF
TRBV12-1,.,TRBJ2-2,.,TGTGCCAGCAGCATGGGCTACAGACCCGGGGAGCTGTTTTTT,CASSMGYRPGELFF
TRBV27,.,TRBJ1-2,few,TGTGCCAGCAGTTTATCCACAGTGGGCCACTATGGCTACACCTTC,CASSLSTVGHYGYTF
TRBV3-1/TRBV3-2,.,TRBJ1-2,.,TGTGCCAGCAGCCAAGTAGGAGAGGTGTCGATAAACTATGGCTACACCTTC,CASSQVGEVSINYGYTF
TRBV18,.,TRBJ1-2,.,TGTGCCAGCTCACCATCGTTGCAGGGTGTGAATGGCTACACCTTC,CASSPSLQGVNGYTF
TRBV5-1,.,TRBJ2-7,.,TGCGCCAGCAGACTAGGCTACGAGCAGTACTTC,CASRLGYEQYF
TRBV28,TRBD2,TRBJ2-3,.,TGTGCCAGCACCACGGGGTTCCGGGGCGGGAGGGATACGCAGTATTTT,CASTTGFRGGRDTQYF
TRBV2,TRBD1,TRBJ1-5,.,TGTGCCAGCAGGCCGGGACAGGTAGTCGATCAGCCCCAGCATTTT,CASRPGQVVDQPQHF
TRBV7-9,TRBD2,TRBJ2-7,.,TGTGCCAGCAGCTTAGTGGTCGCCGGGACTAGGAAGGACGAGCAGTACTTC,CASSLVVAGTRKDEQYF
TRBV28,TRBD2,TRBJ2-7,.,TGTGCCAGCAGTTCGGGACTAGTCATCTACGAGCAGTACTTC,CASSSGLVIYEQYF
TRBV25-1,TRBD1,TRBJ1-4,.,TGTGCCAGCAGTGGGACAGGTTCAAATGAAAAACTGTTTTTT,CASSGTGSNEKLFF
TRBV7-3,TRBD2,TRBJ2-1,.,TGTGCCAGCAGCTTGACTAGCGGGAGTCTGAATGAGCAGTTCTTC,CASSLTSGSLNEQFF
TRBV4-3,TRBD1,TRBJ1-1,.,TGCGCCAGCAGCCAAGAATTGGCCCCCAGGGGGAGGTCTTTGGACACTGAAGCTTTCTTT,CASSQELAPRGRSLDTEAFF
TRBV7-3,TRBD1,TRBJ1-2,.,TGTGCCAGCAGCTTAACGCGGATGGACAGGGGGGCTAACTATGGCTACACCTTC,CASSLTRMDRGANYGYTF
TRBV7-8,.,TRBJ2-2,.,TGTGCCAGCAGCCAACTAGGACAGAGGGAGCTGTTTTTT,CASSQLGQRELFF
TRBV10-3,TRBD1,TRBJ1-6,.,TGTGCCATCACCGGACAGGGGAATTCACCCCTCCACTTT,CAITGQGNSPLHF
TRBV19,TRBD2,TRBJ2-3,.,TGTGCCAGTAGTATCCTCGGGCTAGCGGGAGATACGCAGTATTTT,CASSILGLAGDTQYF
TRBV18,.,TRBJ1-1,.,TGTGCCAGCTCATTGCGAGGTTCTGGAAACACTGAAGCTTTCTTT,CASSLRGSGNTEAFF
TRBV28,TRBD1,TRBJ2-3,.,TGTGCCAGCAGTTTCCCCCCAGGGGGCGCACCAGATACGCAGTATTTT,CASSFPPGGAPDTQYF
TRBV7-9,TRBD1,TRBJ2-3,.,TGTGCCAGCCGCGACAGGGGTAGTACAGATACGCAGTATTTT,CASRDRGSTDTQYF
TRBV15,.,TRBJ2-2,.,TGTGCCACCGTGCCGACACCAACGAACACCGGGGAGCTGTTTTTT,CATVPTPTNTGELFF
TRBV18,TRBD1,TRBJ1-2,once,TGTGCCAGCTCACCCCTGACAGGGGATAACTATGGCTACACCTTC,CASSPLTGDNYGYTF
TRBV11-3,.,TRBJ1-1,.,TGTGCCAGCAGCTTAATAGGGGGCACTGAAGCTTTCTTT,CASSLIGGTEAFF
TRBV14,.,TRBJ1-5,.,TGTGCCAGCAGCCAGGACGGACACAATCAGCCCCAGCATTTT,CASSQDGHNQPQHF
TRBV7-2,.,TRBJ2-1,.,TGTGCCAGCAGCTTGGCGGTTAGCTCCTACAATGAGCAGTTCTTC,CASSLAVSSYNEQFF
TRBV27,TRBD1,TRBJ1-5,.,TGTGCCAGCAGTTACCGACAGGGTGGTCAGCCCCAGCATTTT,CASSYRQGGQPQHF
TRBV28,TRBD1,TRBJ1-2,.,TGTGCCAGCAGCATAGGGACAGGTGCTAACTATGGCTACACCTTC,CASSIGTGANYGYTF
TRBV4-1,TRBD2,TRBJ2-7,.,TGCGCCAGCAGCCAAGATCCAGCTAGCGGCATCTACGAGCAGTACTTC,CASSQDPASGIYEQYF
TRBV5-1,.,TRBJ2-5,.,TGCGCCAGCAGCTTGGCCGCACAGATCGGCTGGGAGACCCAGTACTTC,CASSLAAQIGWETQYF
TRBV5-6,.,TRBJ1-1,.,TGTGCCAGCAGCTTTATGAACACTGAAGCTTTCTTT,CASSFMNTEAFF